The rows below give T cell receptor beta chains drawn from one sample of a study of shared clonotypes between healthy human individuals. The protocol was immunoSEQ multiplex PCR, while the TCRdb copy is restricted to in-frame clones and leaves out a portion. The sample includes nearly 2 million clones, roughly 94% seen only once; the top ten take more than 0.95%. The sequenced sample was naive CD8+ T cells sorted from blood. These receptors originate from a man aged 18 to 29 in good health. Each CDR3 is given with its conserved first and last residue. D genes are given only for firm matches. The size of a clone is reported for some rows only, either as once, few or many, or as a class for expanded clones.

CDR3nt: TGTGCCAGCAGTACCATTCAGGGGAAGGACACTGAAGCTTTCTTT
CDR3aa: CASSTIQGKDTEAFF
j_gene: TRBJ1-1
d_gene: .
v_gene: TRBV6-5
abundance: .

CDR3nt: TGTGCCAGCACCCTGGGCGTGAACACTGAAGCTTTCTTT
CDR3aa: CASTLGVNTEAFF
j_gene: TRBJ1-1
d_gene: .
v_gene: TRBV2
abundance: once

CDR3nt: TGTGCCAGTATCGTAGGCGGATATAACACTGAAGCTTTCTTT
CDR3aa: CASIVGGYNTEAFF
j_gene: TRBJ1-1
d_gene: .
v_gene: TRBV19
abundance: .

CDR3nt: TGTGCCAGCAGCCCTTGGACGGGGGATAGCAATCAGCCCCAGCATTTT
CDR3aa: CASSPWTGDSNQPQHF
j_gene: TRBJ1-5
d_gene: .
v_gene: TRBV14
abundance: .

CDR3nt: TGTGCCTGGAGTCTGCTCTCAGATACGCAGTATTTT
CDR3aa: CAWSLLSDTQYF
j_gene: TRBJ2-3
d_gene: .
v_gene: TRBV30
abundance: .

CDR3nt: TGTGCCAGCAGCTCACCGACAGGGGAATACGAAAAACTGTTTTTT
CDR3aa: CASSSPTGEYEKLFF
j_gene: TRBJ1-4
d_gene: TRBD1
v_gene: TRBV7-9
abundance: few

CDR3nt: TGCGCCAGCAGCCAAGAGGCTAGCCCCTCCTACGAGCAGTACTTC
CDR3aa: CASSQEASPSYEQYF
j_gene: TRBJ2-7
d_gene: .
v_gene: TRBV4-1
abundance: .

CDR3nt: TGTGCCAGCAGCTTAGAAAAGATGAGCTCCTACAATGAGCAGTTCTTC
CDR3aa: CASSLEKMSSYNEQFF
j_gene: TRBJ2-1
d_gene: .
v_gene: TRBV11-2
abundance: .

CDR3nt: TGTGCCAGCAGCTTAGGAGCGTTGGGACCCACAGATACGCAGTATTTT
CDR3aa: CASSLGALGPTDTQYF
j_gene: TRBJ2-3
d_gene: .
v_gene: TRBV7-6
abundance: .

CDR3nt: TGTGCCAGCAGTGATAGCGGGACTATTTACAATGAGCAGTTCTTC
CDR3aa: CASSDSGTIYNEQFF
j_gene: TRBJ2-1
d_gene: TRBD2
v_gene: TRBV2
abundance: once

CDR3nt: TGCGCCAGCAGCCCCTCGGGGGGGACTAGTCCGTACCAAGAGACCCAGTACTTC
CDR3aa: CASSPSGGTSPYQETQYF
j_gene: TRBJ2-5
d_gene: TRBD2
v_gene: TRBV5-1
abundance: once

CDR3nt: TGTGCCAGCAGCTTGGTAGGGACGGAGGCTGAAGCTTTCTTT
CDR3aa: CASSLVGTEAEAFF
j_gene: TRBJ1-1
d_gene: .
v_gene: TRBV5-6
abundance: .

CDR3nt: TGTGCCAGTAGTGGTTTACAGGAGTTCTCCGGGGAGCTGTTTTTT
CDR3aa: CASSGLQEFSGELFF
j_gene: TRBJ2-2
d_gene: .
v_gene: TRBV19
abundance: .

CDR3nt: TGTGCCAGCAGTGAAGCAATCCTTGGGACAGGGTGGGAAAAACTGTTTTTT
CDR3aa: CASSEAILGTGWEKLFF
j_gene: TRBJ1-4
d_gene: TRBD1
v_gene: TRBV6-1
abundance: .

CDR3nt: TGTGCCAGCACAAACCAGGGGATAAGCACTGAAGCTTTCTTT
CDR3aa: CASTNQGISTEAFF
j_gene: TRBJ1-1
d_gene: .
v_gene: TRBV2
abundance: .

CDR3nt: TGTGCCAGCAGCCGGGACACTGAAGCTTTCTTT
CDR3aa: CASSRDTEAFF
j_gene: TRBJ1-1
d_gene: .
v_gene: TRBV7-9
abundance: .

CDR3nt: TGTGCCAGCAGTGCGTTCGACGAGCAGTACTTC
CDR3aa: CASSAFDEQYF
j_gene: TRBJ2-7
d_gene: .
v_gene: TRBV6-1
abundance: once

CDR3nt: TGTGCCAGCAGCTTGAGGTCTGCCAGTTGGGGCTACACCTTC
CDR3aa: CASSLRSASWGYTF
j_gene: TRBJ1-2
d_gene: .
v_gene: TRBV5-4
abundance: .

CDR3nt: TGTGCCAGCAGTGTGGACAGGGGGCTTGGAAACACCATATATTTT
CDR3aa: CASSVDRGLGNTIYF
j_gene: TRBJ1-3
d_gene: TRBD1
v_gene: TRBV6-1
abundance: .

CDR3nt: TGCGCCAGCAGCCAAGATATCCGGGAGTCCAACACCGGGGAGCTGTTTTTT
CDR3aa: CASSQDIRESNTGELFF
j_gene: TRBJ2-2
d_gene: .
v_gene: TRBV4-3
abundance: .

CDR3nt: TGCGCCAGCAGCTTGCTCGGGACTAGCGGGGCGTCTAGCACAGATACGCAGTATTTT
CDR3aa: CASSLLGTSGASSTDTQYF
j_gene: TRBJ2-3
d_gene: TRBD2
v_gene: TRBV5-1
abundance: .

CDR3nt: TGCGCCAGCAGCCAAGATCTTGCCCGTAATGAGCAGTTCTTC
CDR3aa: CASSQDLARNEQFF
j_gene: TRBJ2-1
d_gene: .
v_gene: TRBV4-1
abundance: .

CDR3nt: TGTGCCAGCAGTTGGCAGGGGAACACTGAAGCTTTCTTT
CDR3aa: CASSWQGNTEAFF
j_gene: TRBJ1-1
d_gene: .
v_gene: TRBV27
abundance: few

CDR3nt: TGTGCCTGGAGAAGGTTACCAGACACTGAAGCTTTCTTT
CDR3aa: CAWRRLPDTEAFF
j_gene: TRBJ1-1
d_gene: .
v_gene: TRBV30
abundance: .

CDR3nt: TGTGCCAGCAGCCGCTTGGGTGAGACCAATGAGCAGTTCTTC
CDR3aa: CASSRLGETNEQFF
j_gene: TRBJ2-1
d_gene: .
v_gene: TRBV13
abundance: .

CDR3nt: TGCGCCAGCTCGGTCAAAACAGGGAACACTGAAGCTTTCTTT
CDR3aa: CASSVKTGNTEAFF
j_gene: TRBJ1-1
d_gene: .
v_gene: TRBV10-2
abundance: .

CDR3nt: TGTGCCAGCAGGGTGCTACAGGGCCACGAGCAGTACTTC
CDR3aa: CASRVLQGHEQYF
j_gene: TRBJ2-7
d_gene: .
v_gene: TRBV6-5
abundance: .

CDR3nt: TGTGCCAGCAGCTACACCGTGGACACCGGGGAGCTGTTTTTT
CDR3aa: CASSYTVDTGELFF
j_gene: TRBJ2-2
d_gene: .
v_gene: TRBV27
abundance: .

CDR3nt: TGCAGCGCCTCACTAGCGGGGGCGAACACCGGGGAGCTGTTTTTT
CDR3aa: CSASLAGANTGELFF
j_gene: TRBJ2-2
d_gene: TRBD2
v_gene: TRBV29-1
abundance: few

CDR3nt: TGTGCCAGCACCAAAGTGGTAGCGGGAGGTGTTGAGCAGTTCTTC
CDR3aa: CASTKVVAGGVEQFF
j_gene: TRBJ2-1
d_gene: TRBD2
v_gene: TRBV6-5
abundance: .

CDR3nt: TGTGCCAGCAGCGCCAATCGCCCCGGGCTAGCGGGAGGCGGGGCAGATACGCAGTATTTT
CDR3aa: CASSANRPGLAGGGADTQYF
j_gene: TRBJ2-3
d_gene: TRBD2
v_gene: TRBV9
abundance: .

CDR3nt: TGTGCCAGTAGTATTGATGTCTCGTTGGACGAGCAGTACTTC
CDR3aa: CASSIDVSLDEQYF
j_gene: TRBJ2-7
d_gene: .
v_gene: TRBV19
abundance: .

CDR3nt: TGCGCCAGCAGCTTCCCAGGGGGCATCAACACTGAAGCTTTCTTT
CDR3aa: CASSFPGGINTEAFF
j_gene: TRBJ1-1
d_gene: TRBD1
v_gene: TRBV5-1
abundance: .

CDR3nt: TGTGCCAGCAGCGTGGGGACAGCAACCAATGAGCAGTTCTTC
CDR3aa: CASSVGTATNEQFF
j_gene: TRBJ2-1
d_gene: TRBD1
v_gene: TRBV9
abundance: .

CDR3nt: TGTGCCAGCAGTTTAACAGGGGTGTCCCCTTACGAGCAGTACTTC
CDR3aa: CASSLTGVSPYEQYF
j_gene: TRBJ2-7
d_gene: TRBD1
v_gene: TRBV6-5
abundance: .

CDR3nt: TGTGCCAGCAGAACCGGGACAGCCGACGCGGGCTACACCTTC
CDR3aa: CASRTGTADAGYTF
j_gene: TRBJ1-2
d_gene: TRBD1
v_gene: TRBV5-4
abundance: .

CDR3nt: TGCGCCAGCAGCCAAGACCCGGGGAGGAACACTGAAGCTTTCTTT
CDR3aa: CASSQDPGRNTEAFF
j_gene: TRBJ1-1
d_gene: .
v_gene: TRBV4-1
abundance: .

CDR3nt: TGCGCCAGCAGCTTGCCCTCCGGGGCCGAGGCAGATACGCAGTATTTT
CDR3aa: CASSLPSGAEADTQYF
j_gene: TRBJ2-3
d_gene: .
v_gene: TRBV5-1
abundance: .

CDR3nt: TGTGCCAGCAGCTTAAGAGGGGACGGGGCGACTGAAGCTTTCTTT
CDR3aa: CASSLRGDGATEAFF
j_gene: TRBJ1-1
d_gene: .
v_gene: TRBV11-1
abundance: .

CDR3nt: TGTGCCAGCAGCTTCGATGCGGGGGAAGCTTTCTTT
CDR3aa: CASSFDAGEAFF
j_gene: TRBJ1-1
d_gene: .
v_gene: TRBV11-2
abundance: .

CDR3nt: TGTGCCAGCAGCTTCCGGGACAGCTCCTACGAGCAGTACTTC
CDR3aa: CASSFRDSSYEQYF
j_gene: TRBJ2-7
d_gene: TRBD1
v_gene: TRBV7-2
abundance: .

CDR3nt: TGTGCCAGCAGCTTACCGGGCGAGCAGTACTTC
CDR3aa: CASSLPGEQYF
j_gene: TRBJ2-7
d_gene: .
v_gene: TRBV11-2
abundance: .

CDR3nt: TGTGCCAGCAGCTTAGGAAGGGCCTACGAGCAGTACTTC
CDR3aa: CASSLGRAYEQYF
j_gene: TRBJ2-7
d_gene: .
v_gene: TRBV7-2
abundance: .

CDR3nt: TGTGCCAGCAGCCACGGGGCAGGGGAGCAGTTCTTC
CDR3aa: CASSHGAGEQFF
j_gene: TRBJ2-1
d_gene: .
v_gene: TRBV7-3
abundance: .

CDR3nt: TGTGCCAGCAGTTTATCGCAGGGACTGGGAACTGAAGCTTTCTTT
CDR3aa: CASSLSQGLGTEAFF
j_gene: TRBJ1-1
d_gene: .
v_gene: TRBV27
abundance: .

CDR3nt: TGCGCCAGCAGCCAAGATGGTGAGGGGACTAATGAAAAACTGTTTTTT
CDR3aa: CASSQDGEGTNEKLFF
j_gene: TRBJ1-4
d_gene: .
v_gene: TRBV4-3
abundance: once

CDR3nt: TGCGCCAGCAGCCAATATCCGGGGAATCAGCCCCAGCATTTT
CDR3aa: CASSQYPGNQPQHF
j_gene: TRBJ1-5
d_gene: .
v_gene: TRBV4-1
abundance: .

CDR3nt: TGTGCCAGCAGCGACGAGAACTACAATGAGCAGTTCTTC
CDR3aa: CASSDENYNEQFF
j_gene: TRBJ2-1
d_gene: .
v_gene: TRBV9
abundance: .

CDR3nt: TGTGCCAGCAGCTTAGATCTAGCGGGAGGCTACGAGCAGTACTTC
CDR3aa: CASSLDLAGGYEQYF
j_gene: TRBJ2-7
d_gene: TRBD2
v_gene: TRBV11-2
abundance: .